Listed below are T cell receptor beta chains from one sample, sequenced in a study of patients and donors after allogeneic stem cell transplantation. TCRdb independently ran MiXCR on the RT-PCR reads; one entry per CDR3 protein. The sample lists 9,500 to 10,000 distinct CDR3 sequences, approximately 5.9% occurring once. Material: blood, either unsorted or a sorted T cell fraction (not recorded which). The source is a human donor who was either an allogeneic HSCT recipient or a stem cell or donor lymphocyte infusion donor (not recorded which). It is not recorded whose cells these are; they may come from a transplant donor. Each CDR3 is given with its conserved first and last residue. Each record gives: CDR3 protein, CDR3 DNA, J gene, V gene, D gene, CDR3 length, clone size. A D gene is named only where the DNA matches it firmly. Not all rows give a size; the values are once, few, many and, for expanded clones, a class.

cdr3_aa: CATSRETGGQETQYF; cdr3_nt: TGTGCCACCAGCAGAGAAACAGGGGGACAAGAGACCCAGTACTTC; j_call: TRBJ2-5; v_call: TRBV15; d_call: TRBD1; cdr3_length: 15; clone_size: .
cdr3_aa: CASSLGLTSGKNEQFF; cdr3_nt: TGTGCCAGCAGCTTAGGTTTGACTAGCGGGAAGAATGAGCAGTTCTTC; j_call: TRBJ2-1; v_call: TRBV7-8; d_call: TRBD2; cdr3_length: 16; clone_size: few
cdr3_aa: CASSEWTGPTNEKLFF; cdr3_nt: TGTGCCAGCAGTGAATGGACAGGGCCAACTAATGAAAAACTGTTTTTT; j_call: TRBJ1-4; v_call: TRBV25-1; d_call: TRBD1; cdr3_length: 16; clone_size: medium-sized
cdr3_aa: CASTAGEGHLYEQYF; cdr3_nt: TGTGCCAGTACCGCGGGGGAGGGCCACCTCTACGAGCAGTACTTC; j_call: TRBJ2-7; v_call: TRBV19; d_call: TRBD2; cdr3_length: 15; clone_size: many
cdr3_aa: CASTPLGSGATGEQYF; cdr3_nt: TGTGCCAGCACCCCCCTAGGTAGCGGGGCCACAGGGGAGCAGTACTTC; j_call: TRBJ2-7; v_call: TRBV27; d_call: TRBD2; cdr3_length: 16; clone_size: .
cdr3_aa: CATSDDRDTQYF; cdr3_nt: TGTGCCACCAGTGACGACAGGGATACGCAGTATTTT; j_call: TRBJ2-3; v_call: TRBV24-1; d_call: .; cdr3_length: 12; clone_size: .
cdr3_aa: CSARDQLGLAGYNEQFF; cdr3_nt: TGCAGTGCTAGAGATCAATTGGGACTAGCGGGTTACAATGAGCAGTTCTTC; j_call: TRBJ2-1; v_call: TRBV20-1; d_call: TRBD2; cdr3_length: 17; clone_size: medium-sized
cdr3_aa: CASSPGDTNNSPLHF; cdr3_nt: TGTGCCAGCAGTCCGGGGGACACAAATAATTCACCCCTCCACTTT; j_call: TRBJ1-6; v_call: TRBV27; d_call: .; cdr3_length: 15; clone_size: many
cdr3_aa: CASSPHLRTGRYYGYTF; cdr3_nt: TGTGCCAGCAGCCCCCATCTACGGACAGGGAGGTACTATGGCTACACCTTC; j_call: TRBJ1-2; v_call: TRBV7-9; d_call: TRBD1; cdr3_length: 17; clone_size: many
cdr3_aa: CATSVGDSTYEQYF; cdr3_nt: TGTGCCACCAGCGTCGGGGACAGTACCTACGAGCAGTACTTC; j_call: TRBJ2-7; v_call: TRBV15; d_call: TRBD1; cdr3_length: 14; clone_size: many
cdr3_aa: CATSIPGTASYEQYF; cdr3_nt: TGTGCCACCAGCATTCCCGGGACGGCTTCCTACGAGCAGTACTTC; j_call: TRBJ2-7; v_call: TRBV15; d_call: .; cdr3_length: 15; clone_size: .
cdr3_aa: CASSVAVSSYNEQFF; cdr3_nt: TGTGCCAGCAGCGTAGCCGTGAGCTCCTACAATGAGCAGTTCTTC; j_call: TRBJ2-1; v_call: TRBV9; d_call: .; cdr3_length: 15; clone_size: .
cdr3_aa: CASSVAYQGNRRVNTGELFF; cdr3_nt: TGTGCCAGCAGCGTGGCGTACCAGGGTAATCGGAGGGTAAACACCGGGGAGCTGTTTTTT; j_call: TRBJ2-2; v_call: TRBV9; d_call: .; cdr3_length: 20; clone_size: few
cdr3_aa: CASSQGRGSQETQYF; cdr3_nt: TGTGCCAGCAGCCAGGGCAGGGGGAGCCAAGAGACCCAGTACTTC; j_call: TRBJ2-5; v_call: TRBV3-1; d_call: TRBD1; cdr3_length: 15; clone_size: few
cdr3_aa: CASSSQPLAGLPYEQYF; cdr3_nt: TGTGCCAGCAGCTCGCAACCCCTAGCGGGGCTGCCCTACGAGCAGTACTTC; j_call: TRBJ2-7; v_call: TRBV5-6; d_call: TRBD2; cdr3_length: 17; clone_size: many
cdr3_aa: CASFMYQETQYF; cdr3_nt: TGTGCCAGCTTTATGTACCAAGAGACCCAGTACTTC; j_call: TRBJ2-5; v_call: TRBV18; d_call: .; cdr3_length: 12; clone_size: few